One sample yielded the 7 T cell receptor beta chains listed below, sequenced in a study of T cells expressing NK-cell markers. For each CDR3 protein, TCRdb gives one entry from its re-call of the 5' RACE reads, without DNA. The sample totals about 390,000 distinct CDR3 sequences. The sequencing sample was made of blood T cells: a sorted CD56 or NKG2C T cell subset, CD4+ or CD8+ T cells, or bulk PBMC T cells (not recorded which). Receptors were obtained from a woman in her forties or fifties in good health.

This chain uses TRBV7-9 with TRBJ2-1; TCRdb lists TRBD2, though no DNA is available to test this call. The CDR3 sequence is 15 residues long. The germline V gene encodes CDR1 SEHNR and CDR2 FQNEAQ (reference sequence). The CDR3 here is CASSLGSSGYNEQFF.

The CDR3 sequence is CASSQLTGEADTQYF. The V and J genes are TRBV4-1 and TRBJ2-3; there is no DNA to check the TCRdb D call of TRBD2. The CDR3 is made up of 15 amino acids. Looked up from germline, CDR1 is MGHRA and CDR2 is YSYEKL.

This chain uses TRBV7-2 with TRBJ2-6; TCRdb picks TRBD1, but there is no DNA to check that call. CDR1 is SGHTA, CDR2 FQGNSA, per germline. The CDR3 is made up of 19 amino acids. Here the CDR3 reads CASSLGTLGMGSGANVLTF.

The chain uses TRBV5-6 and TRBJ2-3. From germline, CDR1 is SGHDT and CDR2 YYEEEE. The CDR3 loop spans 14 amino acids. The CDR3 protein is CASSSRTRRDTQYF.

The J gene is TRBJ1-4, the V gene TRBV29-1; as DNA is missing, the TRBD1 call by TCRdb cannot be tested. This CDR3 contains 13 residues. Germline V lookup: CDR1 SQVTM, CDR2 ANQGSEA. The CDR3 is CSVVMPVGEKLFF.

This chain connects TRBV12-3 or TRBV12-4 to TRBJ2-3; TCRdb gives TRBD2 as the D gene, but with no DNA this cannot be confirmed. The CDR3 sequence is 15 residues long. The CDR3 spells CASSLVGGATDTQYF.

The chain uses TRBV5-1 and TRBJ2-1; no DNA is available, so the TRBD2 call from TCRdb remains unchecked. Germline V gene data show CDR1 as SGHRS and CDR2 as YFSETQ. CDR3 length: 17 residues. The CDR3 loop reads CASSFTSGVPIPSEQFF.